Listed here is a single T cell receptor beta chain. The antigen is unknown. This sample is part of a study of cytomegalovirus exposure and HLA in healthy donors. As for the study in general: Most genotyped donors, over 70% of 300 to 400, had Caucasian-associated genetic ancestry.

Study-wide points: It was confirmed in vitro that a few of the CMV-associated chains were specific for CMV antigens. Follow-up analysis later connected one missense variant in DCLRE1C with trimming of TCR beta V- and J-genes.

This PCR relied on a set of 60 Vbeta primers and 13 Jbeta primers. Assay: immunoSEQ multiplex PCR; the TCRdb copy retains only in-frame clones and omits some. The sample has 150,000 to 200,000 clones, approximately 80% seen once. Healthy donors of bone marrow made up the group. The CDR3 covers 14 residues. Trimming left V 6 bases short and J 2 bases short, with 11 bases between. Germline assignment: CDR1 SNHLY and CDR2 FYNNEI. This TCR came from a male donor in good health and CMV-seropositive. The sample consisted of PBMCs. V gene TRBV2 combines with J gene TRBJ1-5, with D unresolved. CDR3 residues: CASRPRSGNQPQHF. Written as DNA, the CDR3 is TGTGCCAGCAGGCCCCGTAGTGGCAATCAGCCCCAGCATTTT.